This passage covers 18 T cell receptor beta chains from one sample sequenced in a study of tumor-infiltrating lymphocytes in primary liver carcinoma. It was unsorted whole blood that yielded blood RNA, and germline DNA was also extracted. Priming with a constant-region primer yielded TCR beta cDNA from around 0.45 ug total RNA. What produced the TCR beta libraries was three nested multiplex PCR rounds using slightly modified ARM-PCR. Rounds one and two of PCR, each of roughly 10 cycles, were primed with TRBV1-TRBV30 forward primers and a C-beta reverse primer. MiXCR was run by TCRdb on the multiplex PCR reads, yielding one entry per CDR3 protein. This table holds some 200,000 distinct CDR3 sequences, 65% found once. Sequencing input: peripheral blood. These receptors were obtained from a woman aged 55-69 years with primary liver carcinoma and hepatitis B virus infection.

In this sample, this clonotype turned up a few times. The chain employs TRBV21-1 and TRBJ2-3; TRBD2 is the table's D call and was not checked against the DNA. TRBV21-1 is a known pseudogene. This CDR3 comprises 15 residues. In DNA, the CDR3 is TGTGCCAGCAGCAAACGCTGGGAGGTCACAGATACGCAGTATTTT. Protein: CASSKRWEVTDTQYF.

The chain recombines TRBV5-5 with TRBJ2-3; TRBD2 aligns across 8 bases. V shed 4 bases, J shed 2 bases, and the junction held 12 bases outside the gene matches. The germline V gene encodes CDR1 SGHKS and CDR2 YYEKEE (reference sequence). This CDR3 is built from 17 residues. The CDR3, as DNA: TGTGCCAGCAGCCCGGCGGGTGGTAGCGGGGTCACAGATACGCAGTATTTT. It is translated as CASSPAGGSGVTDTQYF.

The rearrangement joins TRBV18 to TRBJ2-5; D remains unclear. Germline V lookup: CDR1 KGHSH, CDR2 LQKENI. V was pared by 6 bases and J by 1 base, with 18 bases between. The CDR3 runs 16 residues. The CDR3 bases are TGTGCCAGCTCTCCGATACTTGCGACGAGCCAAGAGACCCAGTACTTC. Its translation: CASSPILATSQETQYF.

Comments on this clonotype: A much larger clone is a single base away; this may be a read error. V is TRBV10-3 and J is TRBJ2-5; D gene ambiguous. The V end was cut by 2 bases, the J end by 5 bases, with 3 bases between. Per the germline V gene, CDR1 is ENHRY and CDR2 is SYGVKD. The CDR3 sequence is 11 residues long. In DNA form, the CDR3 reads TGTGCCATCAGTGAGGAGGAGACCCAGTACTTC. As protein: CAISEEETQYF.

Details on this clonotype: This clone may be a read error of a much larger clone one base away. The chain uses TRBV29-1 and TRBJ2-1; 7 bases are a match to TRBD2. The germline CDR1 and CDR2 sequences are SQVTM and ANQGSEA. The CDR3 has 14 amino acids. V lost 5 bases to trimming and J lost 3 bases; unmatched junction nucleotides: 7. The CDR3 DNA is TGCAGCGTTCTAGCCCAGCGGGGCTACAATGAGCAGTTCTTC. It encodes CSVLAQRGYNEQFF.

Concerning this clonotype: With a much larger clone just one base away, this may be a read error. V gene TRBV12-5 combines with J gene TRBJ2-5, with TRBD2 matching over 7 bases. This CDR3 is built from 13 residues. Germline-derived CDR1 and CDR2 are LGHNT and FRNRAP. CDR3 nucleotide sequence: TGTACTAGTGCCATAAGCGGGAAAGGGACCCAGTACTTC. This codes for CTSAISGKGTQYF.

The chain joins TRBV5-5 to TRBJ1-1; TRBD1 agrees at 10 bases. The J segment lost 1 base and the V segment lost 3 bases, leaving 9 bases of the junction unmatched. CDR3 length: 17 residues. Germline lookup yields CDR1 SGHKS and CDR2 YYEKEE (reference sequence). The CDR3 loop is CASSYRDRGPTNTEAFF. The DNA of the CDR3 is TGTGCCAGCAGCTACCGGGACAGGGGACCGACGAACACTGAAGCTTTCTTT.

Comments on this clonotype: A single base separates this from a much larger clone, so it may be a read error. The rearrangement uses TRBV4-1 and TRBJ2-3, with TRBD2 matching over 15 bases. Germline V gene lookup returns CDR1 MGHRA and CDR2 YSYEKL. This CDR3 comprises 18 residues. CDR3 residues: CDSSPRPGTSGRIDTQYF. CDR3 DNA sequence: TGCGACAGCAGCCCGCGCCCCGGGACTAGCGGGAGGATAGATACGCAGTATTTT.

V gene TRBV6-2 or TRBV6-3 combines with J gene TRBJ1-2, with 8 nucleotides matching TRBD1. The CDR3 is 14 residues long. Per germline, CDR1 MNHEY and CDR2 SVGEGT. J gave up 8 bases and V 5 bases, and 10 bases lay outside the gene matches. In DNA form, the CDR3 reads TGTGCCAGCAGTCCCCCGTGGCAGGGGGCGGGCTACACCTTC. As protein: CASSPPWQGAGYTF.

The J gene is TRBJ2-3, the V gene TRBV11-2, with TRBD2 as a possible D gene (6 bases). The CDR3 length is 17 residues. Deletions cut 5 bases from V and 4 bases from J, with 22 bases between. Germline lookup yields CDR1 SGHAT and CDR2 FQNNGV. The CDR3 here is CASSTTPGLKSADTQYF. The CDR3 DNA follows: TGTGCCAGCAGCACAACTCCGGGACTCAAGAGCGCAGATACGCAGTATTTT.

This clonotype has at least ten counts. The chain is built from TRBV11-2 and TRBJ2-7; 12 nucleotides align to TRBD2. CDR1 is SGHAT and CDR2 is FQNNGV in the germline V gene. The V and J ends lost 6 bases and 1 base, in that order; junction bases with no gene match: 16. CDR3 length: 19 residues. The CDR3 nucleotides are TGTGCCAGCAGTCCTAGCGGGAGGGCCCGGATATTTTGGTCCTACGAGCAGTACTTC. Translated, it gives CASSPSGRARIFWSYEQYF.

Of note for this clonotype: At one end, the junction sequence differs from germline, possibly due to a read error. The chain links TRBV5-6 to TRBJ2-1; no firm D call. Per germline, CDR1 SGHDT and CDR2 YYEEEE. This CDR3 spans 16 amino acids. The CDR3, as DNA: TGTGCCAGCAGCTCAATCACCCAGCTCAGCTTAAATGAGCAGATCTTC. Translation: CASSSITQLSLNEQIF.

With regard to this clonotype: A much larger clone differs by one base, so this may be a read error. The chain's CDR3 is CASSSSGGGIDTQYF. Here the CDR3 DNA reads TGTGCCAGCAGCTCTTCTGGGGGGGGGATAGATACGCAGTATTTT. The chain couples TRBV12-3 or TRBV12-4 to TRBJ2-3; 7 bases are shared with TRBD2. V shed 6 bases and J 5 bases; nucleotides not matched to a gene: 11. This CDR3 region has 15 residues.

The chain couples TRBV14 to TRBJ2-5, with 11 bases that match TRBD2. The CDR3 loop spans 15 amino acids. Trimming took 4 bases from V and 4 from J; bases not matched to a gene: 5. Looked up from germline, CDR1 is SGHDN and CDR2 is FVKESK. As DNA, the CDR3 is TGTGCCAGCAGCCGGGGACTAGCGGTAGGAGAGACCCAGTACTTC. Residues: CASSRGLAVGETQYF.

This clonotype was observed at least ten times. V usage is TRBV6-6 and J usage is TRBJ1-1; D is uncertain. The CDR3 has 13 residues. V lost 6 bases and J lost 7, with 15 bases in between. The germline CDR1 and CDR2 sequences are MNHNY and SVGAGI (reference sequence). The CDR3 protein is CASRSGRSFEAFF. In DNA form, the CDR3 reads TGTGCCAGCAGGTCCGGACGGAGCTTTGAAGCTTTCTTT.

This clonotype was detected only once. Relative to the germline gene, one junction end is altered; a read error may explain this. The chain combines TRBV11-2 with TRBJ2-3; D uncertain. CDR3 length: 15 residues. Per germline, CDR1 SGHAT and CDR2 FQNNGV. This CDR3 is CASSLGSRIADMQYF. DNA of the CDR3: TGTGCCAGCAGCTTAGGCAGCAGGATAGCAGATATGCAGTATTTT.

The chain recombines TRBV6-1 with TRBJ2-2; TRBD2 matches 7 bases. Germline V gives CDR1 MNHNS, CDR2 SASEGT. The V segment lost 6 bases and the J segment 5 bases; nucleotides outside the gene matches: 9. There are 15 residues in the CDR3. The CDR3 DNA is TGTGCCAGCAGGGGGGGACGGGGGGTAACCGGGGAGCTGTTTTTT. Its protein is CASRGGRGVTGELFF.

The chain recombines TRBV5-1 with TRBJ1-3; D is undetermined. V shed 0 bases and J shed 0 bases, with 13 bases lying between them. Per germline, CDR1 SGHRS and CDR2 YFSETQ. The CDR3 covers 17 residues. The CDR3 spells CASSLAAGEISGNTIYF. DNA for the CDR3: TGCGCCAGCAGCTTGGCCGCAGGAGAAATCTCTGGAAACACCATATATTTT. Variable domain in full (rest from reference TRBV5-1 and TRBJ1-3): KAGVTQTPRYLIKTRGQQVTLSCSPISGHRSVSWYQQTPGQGLQFLFEYFSETQRNKGNFPGRFSGRQFSNSRSEMNVSTLELGDSALYLCASSLAAGEISGNTIYFGEGSWLTVV.